This T cell receptor (beta chain) derives from a study of cytomegalovirus exposure and HLA in healthy donors. General study results and limits: Usually a TCR sequence was rare, but some public TCRs were found in many donors. The investigators catalogued 180 or so TCR beta chains as cytomegalovirus-associated. Reported results showed that the classifier diagnosed cytomegalovirus status with high specificity and sensitivity.

About this clone: Its cognate antigen is unknown.

Method: immunoSEQ multiplex PCR; TCRdb's copy keeps in-frame clones and lacks some. Of some 140,000 clones in the sample, just under 85% are singletons; the top ten hold over 1.3%. The V gene's germline CDR1 is MNHEY and CDR2 SVGAGI. CDR3 size: 15 residues. The V and J ends lost 2 bases and 5 bases respectively, with 14 bases between them. The chain employs TRBV6-5 and TRBJ2-3, with D perhaps TRBD2 (7 bases). The sequenced sample was PBMCs. This TCR was recovered from a woman aged 30 to 39 in good health and CMV-seronegative. The CDR3 spells CASSYRGGGGDTQYF. Written as DNA, the CDR3 is TGTGCCAGCAGTTACAGGGGGGGCGGGGGAGATACGCAGTATTTT.